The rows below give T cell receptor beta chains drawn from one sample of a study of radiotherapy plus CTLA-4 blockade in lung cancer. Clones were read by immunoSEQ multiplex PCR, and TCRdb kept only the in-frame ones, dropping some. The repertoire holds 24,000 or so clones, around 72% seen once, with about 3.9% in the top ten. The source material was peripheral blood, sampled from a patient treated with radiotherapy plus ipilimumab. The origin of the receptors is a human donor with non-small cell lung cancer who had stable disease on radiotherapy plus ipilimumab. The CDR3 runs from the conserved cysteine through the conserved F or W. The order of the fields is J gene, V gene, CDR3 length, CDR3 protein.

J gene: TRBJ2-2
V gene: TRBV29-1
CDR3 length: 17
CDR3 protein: CSVEGYGSGGGSGELFF

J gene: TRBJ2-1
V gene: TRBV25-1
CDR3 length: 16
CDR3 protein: CASSLWASGSINEQFF

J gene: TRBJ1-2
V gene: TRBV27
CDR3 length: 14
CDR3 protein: CASSLGSFNYGYTF

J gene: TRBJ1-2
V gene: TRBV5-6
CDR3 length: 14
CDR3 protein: CASSLAGQIYGYTF

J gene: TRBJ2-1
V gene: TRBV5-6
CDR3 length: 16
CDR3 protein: CASSLDPVSSYNEQFF

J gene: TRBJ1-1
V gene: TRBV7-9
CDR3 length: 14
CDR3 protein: CASSRQILTVDAFF

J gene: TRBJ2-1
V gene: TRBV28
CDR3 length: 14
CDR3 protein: CASSPLSSYNEQFF

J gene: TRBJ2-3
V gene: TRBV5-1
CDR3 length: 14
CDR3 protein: CASSYSGSTDTQYF

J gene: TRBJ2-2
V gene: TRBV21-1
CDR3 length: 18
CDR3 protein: CASSNPGRREANTGELFF

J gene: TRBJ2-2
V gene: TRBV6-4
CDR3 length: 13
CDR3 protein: CASSEWGTGELFF

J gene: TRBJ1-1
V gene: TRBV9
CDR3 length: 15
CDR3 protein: CASSVGRVLNTEAFF

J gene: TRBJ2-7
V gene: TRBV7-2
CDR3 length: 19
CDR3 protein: CASSLAALAGGDPSYEQYF

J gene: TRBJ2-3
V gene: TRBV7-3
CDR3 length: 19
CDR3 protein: CASSLTHLEGGWVTDTQYF

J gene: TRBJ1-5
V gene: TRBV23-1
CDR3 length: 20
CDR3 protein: CASSEQPILGQGASNQPQHF

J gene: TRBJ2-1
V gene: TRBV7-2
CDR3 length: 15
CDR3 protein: CASSSPGTGYNEQFF

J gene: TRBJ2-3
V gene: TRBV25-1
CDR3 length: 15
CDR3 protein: CASSEYWRAGDTQYF

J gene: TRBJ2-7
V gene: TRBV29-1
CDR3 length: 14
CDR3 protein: CSVAAGTGSREQYF

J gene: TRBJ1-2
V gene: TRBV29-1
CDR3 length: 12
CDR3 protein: CSVERQGNGYTF

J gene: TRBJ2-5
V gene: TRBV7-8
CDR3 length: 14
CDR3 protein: CASSVSRDQETQYF

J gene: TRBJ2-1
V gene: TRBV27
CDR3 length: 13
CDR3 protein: CASSSTTSSEQFF

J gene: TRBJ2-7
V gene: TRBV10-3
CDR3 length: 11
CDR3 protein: CAISGLDEQYF

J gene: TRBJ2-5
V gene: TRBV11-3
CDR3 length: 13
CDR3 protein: CASSSRKGETQYF

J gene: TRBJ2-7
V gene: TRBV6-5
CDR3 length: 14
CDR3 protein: CASRRQGLSYEQYF

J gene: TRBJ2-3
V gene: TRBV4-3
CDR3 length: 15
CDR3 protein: CASSQEGTSGDTQYF

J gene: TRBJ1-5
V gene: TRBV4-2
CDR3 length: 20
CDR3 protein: CASSQDLRGPLRFAVQPQHF

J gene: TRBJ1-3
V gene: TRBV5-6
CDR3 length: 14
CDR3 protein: CASSFRSSGNTIYF

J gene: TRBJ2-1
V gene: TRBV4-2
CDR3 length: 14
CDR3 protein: CASSQDKSSGVKFF

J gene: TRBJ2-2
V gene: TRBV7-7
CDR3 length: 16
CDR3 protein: CASSHLSGGGPGELFF

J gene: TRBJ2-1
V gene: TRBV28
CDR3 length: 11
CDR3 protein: CASTVYNEQFF

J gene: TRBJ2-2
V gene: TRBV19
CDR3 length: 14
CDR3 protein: CASSLQGGTGELFF

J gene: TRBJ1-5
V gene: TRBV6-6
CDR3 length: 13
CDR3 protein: CASSWDNNQPQHF

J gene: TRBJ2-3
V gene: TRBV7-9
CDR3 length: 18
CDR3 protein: CASSPGPPSGRTADTQYF

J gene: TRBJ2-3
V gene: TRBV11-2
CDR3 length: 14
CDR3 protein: CASSLVGGTDTQYF

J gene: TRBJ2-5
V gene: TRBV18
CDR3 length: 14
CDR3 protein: CASPPQWSQETQYF

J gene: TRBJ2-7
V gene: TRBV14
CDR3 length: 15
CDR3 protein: CASSRGGSPSYEQYF

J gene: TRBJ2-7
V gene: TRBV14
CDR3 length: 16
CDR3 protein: CASSQDRGRFSYEQYF

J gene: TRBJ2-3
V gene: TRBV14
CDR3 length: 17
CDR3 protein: CASSPLRRRPGADTQYF

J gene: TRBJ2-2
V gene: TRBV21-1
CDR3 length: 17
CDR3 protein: CASTQMGIVSNTGELFF

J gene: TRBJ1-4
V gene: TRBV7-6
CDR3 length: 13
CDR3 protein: CASSFRGGEKLFF

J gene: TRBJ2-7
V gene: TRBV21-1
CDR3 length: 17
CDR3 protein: CASSKEDRESLSYEQYF

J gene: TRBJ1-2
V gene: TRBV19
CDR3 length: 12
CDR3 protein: CASRDEGQGYTF

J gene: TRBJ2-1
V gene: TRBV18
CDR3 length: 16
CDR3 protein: CASSTEGSSSYNEQFF

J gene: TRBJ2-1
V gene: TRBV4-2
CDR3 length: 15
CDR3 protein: CASSQDLASGRARFF

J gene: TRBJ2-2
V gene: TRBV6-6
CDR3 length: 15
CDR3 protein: CASSYLQGASGELFF

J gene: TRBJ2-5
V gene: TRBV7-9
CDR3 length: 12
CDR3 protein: CASSPDTETQYF

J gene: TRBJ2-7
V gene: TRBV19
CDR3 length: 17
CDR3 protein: CASSLVGPTTTGGEQYF

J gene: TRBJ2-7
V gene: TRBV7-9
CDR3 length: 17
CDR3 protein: CASTGTSGSLISYEQYF

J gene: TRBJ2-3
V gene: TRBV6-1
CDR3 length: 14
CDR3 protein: CASRREYTTDTQYF